Below, one T cell receptor beta chain is given with its context. Under the authors' procedure: Estimates of nucleated cell counts were drawn from the amplification of reference gene primers. Generated by immunoSEQ multiplex PCR, the TCRdb table keeps only in-frame clones and is missing some. The V and J calls and clone size come from that table; D and trimming were worked out from the DNA. The repertoire holds under 200,000 clones, under 90% seen once, with approximately 14% in the top ten. This record comes from a study of blood T cell repertoires in COVID-19. Study overall: Researchers got acute and convalescent COVID-19 samples from the United States, Italy and Spain. T cells, B-cell-depleted T cells, or PBMCs supplied cDNA or gDNA.

V lost 1 base and J lost 5, with 11 bases in between. The CDR3 is made up of 15 amino acids. In germline, CDR1 is MGHRA, CDR2 YSYEKL. V is TRBV4-1 and J is TRBJ2-2; D is perhaps TRBD1 (7 bases). The sample was peripheral blood. This receptor was identified in a man aged 30 to 45 with active or convalescent COVID-19. The CDR3 sequence: CASSQGRGRTGELFF. DNA for the CDR3: TGCGCCAGCAGCCAAGGGAGGGGGCGGACCGGGGAGCTGTTTTTT.